Below, 23 T cell receptor beta chains from the same sample are listed, as sequenced in a study of T cells in localized non-small cell lung cancer. The table came from immunoSEQ multiplex PCR; TCRdb's copy has only in-frame clones and leaves some out. In the table there are 30,000 to 45,000 clones, roughly 92% of which are singletons. The sequencing here drew on peripheral blood, taken before any cancer treatment. The receptors come from a female donor older than 55 with stage I lung adenocarcinoma.

This chain joins TRBV5-4 and TRBJ1-5, with 11 bases matching TRBD1. The CDR3 totals 15 residues. The germline gives CDR1 SGHNT, CDR2 YYREEE (reference sequence). V shed 4 bases, J shed 6 bases, and the junction held 6 bases outside the gene matches. CDR3 sequence: CASSPGTGGSQPQHF. The CDR3 DNA reads as TGTGCCAGCAGCCCAGGGACAGGGGGAAGTCAGCCCCAGCATTTT.

This chain connects TRBV6-5 to TRBJ2-7; 10 positions agree with TRBD1. Trimming cost V 2 bases and J 3 bases; bases outside gene matches: 4. This CDR3 has 15 amino acids. Germline loops: CDR1 MNHEY, CDR2 SVGAGI. The CDR3 DNA reads TGTGCCAGCAGTTACCAGGGGACAGGGGACTACGAGCAGTACTTC. Translation: CASSYQGTGDYEQYF.

The chain recombines TRBV2 with TRBJ2-7; D not resolved. Trimming took off 10 bases at V and 1 base at J, with 11 bases between the two ends. The V gene's germline CDR1 is SNHLY and CDR2 FYNNEI. The CDR3 length is 12 residues. The CDR3 is CAIEDISYEQYF. CDR3 DNA sequence: TGTGCCATTGAAGACATATCCTACGAGCAGTACTTC.

The chain uses TRBV5-1 and TRBJ1-2; the D gene is possibly TRBD1 (5 bases). The CDR3 covers 14 residues. Germline V gene data show CDR1 as SGHRS and CDR2 as YFSETQ. V was trimmed by 0 bases and J by 4 bases, leaving 10 bases between them. The DNA for the CDR3 is TGCGCCAGCAGCTTGGACGGGGCGCTCTATGGCTACACCTTC. Protein: CASSLDGALYGYTF.

The chain links TRBV19 to TRBJ1-3, with 7 positions matching TRBD1. CDR1 is LNHDA, CDR2 SQIVND, per germline (reference sequence). The CDR3 contains 16 residues. V lost 4 bases and J lost 4; bases outside the gene matches: 10. CDR3 bases: TGTGCCAGTAGTAGATTGGGGACAGACTTCGGAAACACCATATATTTT. Protein sequence: CASSRLGTDFGNTIYF.

The rearrangement joins TRBV7-9 to TRBJ1-2, with 8 nucleotides matching TRBD1. V shed 1 base and J 4 bases; nucleotides not matched to a gene: 5. CDR1 is SEHNR, CDR2 FQNEAQ, per germline (reference sequence). This CDR3 is 15 amino acids long. The CDR3 coding sequence is TGTGCCAGCAGCTTAGAAGTTACAGGGGGCTATGGCTACACCTTC. This encodes CASSLEVTGGYGYTF. Together with reference TRBV7-9 and TRBJ1-2, the CDR3 gives the full variable domain: DTGVSQNPRHKITKRGQNVTFRCDPISEHNRLYWYRQTLGQGPEFLTYFQNEAQLEKSRLLSDRFSAERPKGSFSTLEIQRTEQGDSAMYLCASSLEVTGGYGYTFGSGTRLTVV.

There are a few counts of this clone. The chain recombines TRBV4-1 with TRBJ1-6, with D possibly TRBD1 on 6 matching bases. CDR3 length: 13 amino acids. The V end was cut by 10 bases, the J end by 7 bases, with 14 bases between. Germline assignment: CDR1 MGHRA and CDR2 YSYEKL. CDR3 in amino acids: CATKGESNSPLHF. CDR3 sequence (DNA): TGCGCCACCAAGGGGGAGTCGAATTCACCCCTCCACTTT.

A few counts support this clone. This chain's CDR3 is CASSVGDRGRPIHEQYV. CDR3 bases: TGTGCCAGCAGTGTGGGGGACAGGGGACGCCCCATCCACGAGCAGTACGTC. The J gene is TRBJ2-7, the V gene TRBV6-1; 10 bases are shared with TRBD1. CDR1 is MNHNS, CDR2 SASEGT, per germline. The CDR3 runs 17 residues. After removal of 4 bases from V and 5 bases from J, the junction contained 14 bases not matched to a gene.

The rearrangement joins TRBV19 to TRBJ2-6; D remains unclear. Germline V lookup: CDR1 LNHDA, CDR2 SQIVND (reference sequence). The CDR3 has 14 amino acids. V lost 7 bases to trimming and J lost 2 bases, with 9 bases between them. The DNA for the CDR3 is TGTGCCAGTACGGATGTCGCTGGGGCCAACGTCCTGACTTTC. Its protein is CASTDVAGANVLTF.

The chain is built from TRBV5-5 and TRBJ2-2, with a weak D call TRBD2 (6 bases). Germline assignment: CDR1 SGHKS and CDR2 YYEKEE (reference sequence). This CDR3 is 16 amino acids long. V lost 4 bases and J 2 bases, leaving 15 bases between the germline ends. The CDR3 region has the DNA TGTGCCAGCAGCCCCAGGGAGGCGATTAACACCGGGGAGCTGTTTTTT. This translates into CASSPREAINTGELFF. Filled out from reference TRBV5-5 and TRBJ2-2, the complete variable domain reads DAGVTQSPTHLIKTRGQQVTLRCSPISGHKSVSWYQQVLGQGPQFIFQYYEKEERGRGNFPDRFSARQFPNYSSELNVNALLLGDSALYLCASSPREAINTGELFFGEGSRLTVL.

The CDR3 sequence: CASSRWPRQGENSGNTIYF. The CDR3 DNA sequence: TGCGCCAGCTCTCGATGGCCCCGACAGGGGGAGAACTCTGGAAACACCATATATTTT. This chain uses TRBV5-1 with TRBJ1-3; 9 nucleotides match TRBD1. Trimming removed 7 bases from V and 0 bases from J; junction bases left unmatched: 17. Germline-derived CDR1 and CDR2 are SGHRS and YFSETQ. This CDR3 has 19 amino acids.

The V call is TRBV4-1, the J call TRBJ2-7; 8 bases are shared with TRBD1. There are 14 residues in the CDR3. Germline V CDR1 and CDR2: MGHRA, YSYEKL. Trimming at V came to 6 bases and at J to 1 base, leaving 5 bases not matched to a gene. CDR3: CASSLDRGSYEQYV. The DNA for the CDR3 is TGCGCCAGCAGTCTAGACAGGGGTTCCTACGAGCAGTACGTC.

CDR3 nucleotides: TGTGCCAGCAGCAGAGACTCGAACCAAGAGACCCAGTACTTC. Encoded protein: CASSRDSNQETQYF. J is TRBJ2-5 and V is TRBV5-4; D unresolved. The V end was cut by 4 bases, the J end by 0 bases, with 10 bases between. Per the germline V gene, CDR1 is SGHNT and CDR2 is YYREEE (reference sequence). The CDR3 runs 14 residues.

V is TRBV27 and J is TRBJ1-5, with TRBD1 identical over 7 bases. V was pared by 6 bases and J by 2 bases, with 4 bases of the junction left unmatched. The CDR3 is 14 residues long. CDR1 and CDR2 (germline): MNHEY, SMNVEV (reference sequence). CDR3 bases: TGTGCCAGCAGGTCCACAGGGGGCAATCAGCCCCAGCATTTT. Amino acid sequence: CASRSTGGNQPQHF.

This clone was recorded once. The gene calls are TRBV2 and TRBJ1-4, with 7 bases matching TRBD1. The CDR3 runs to 16 residues. Germline CDR1 is SNHLY and CDR2 is FYNNEI. After removal of 3 bases from V and 7 bases from J, the junction contained 11 bases not matched to a gene. For the CDR3, the DNA is TGTGCCAGCAGTGACGTTGACAGGGATTATTTTGAAAAACTGTTTTTT. This gives the protein CASSDVDRDYFEKLFF.

V gene TRBV18 combines with J gene TRBJ1-1; D gene ambiguous. Trimming removed 6 bases from V and 4 bases from J, with 6 bases in between. There are 11 residues in the CDR3. CDR1 KGHSH and CDR2 LQKENI come from the germline V gene. CDR3 DNA sequence: TGTGCCAGCTCGGGTTTCACTGAAGCTTTCTTT. Its translation is CASSGFTEAFF.

The chain recombines TRBV2 with TRBJ1-2, with a weak D call TRBD1 (5 bases). Trimming left V 5 bases short and J 4 bases short, with 20 bases between. CDR1 SNHLY and CDR2 FYNNEI come from the germline V gene. The CDR3 length is 16 residues. The CDR3 DNA is TGTGCCAGCAGTCTACCAACAATACTCGGGGCCTATGGCTACACCTTC. It translates to CASSLPTILGAYGYTF.

This sequence joins TRBV2 and TRBJ1-1; weak D call: TRBD1 (5 bases). The CDR3 length is 12 residues. V was pared by 7 bases and J by 6 bases, with 12 bases between. From germline, CDR1 is SNHLY and CDR2 FYNNEI. The chain's CDR3 is CASNLDSSEAFF. CDR3 DNA sequence: TGTGCCAGCAATCTCGACAGCTCTGAAGCTTTCTTT.

V gene TRBV28 combines with J gene TRBJ2-5; either TRBD1 or TRBD2 may fit D (6 bases each). This CDR3 is 20 amino acids long. V dropped 9 bases and J dropped 1 base, with 33 bases sitting between them. Germline-derived CDR1 and CDR2 are MDHEN and SYDVKM. The CDR3 nucleotides are TGTGCCAGAGGGGCGGGGCGGACGGGGGCCCCGAGCGAGGGCCAAGAGACCCAGTACTTC. Translating gives CARGAGRTGAPSEGQETQYF.

The chain links TRBV6-5 to TRBJ1-5; TRBD1 matches 8 bases. V shed 4 bases and J 9 bases; nucleotides not matched to a gene: 8. The CDR3 spans 14 residues. Germline loops: CDR1 MNHEY, CDR2 SVGAGI. Here the CDR3 DNA reads TGTGCCAGCAGTTCCTACAGGGGGGGCGGGCCCCAGCATTTT. This codes for CASSSYRGGGPQHF.

Concerning this clone: The same CDR3 also results from other DNA sequences found in this sample. This chain connects TRBV7-2 to TRBJ1-5; possibly TRBD1 for D (5 bases). V shed 6 bases and J shed 1 base, with 7 bases lying between them. The CDR3 is made up of 13 amino acids. Germline V gene lookup returns CDR1 SGHTA and CDR2 FQGNSA. The CDR3 loop is CASRGDSNQPQHF. In DNA form, the CDR3 reads TGTGCCAGCAGAGGGGACAGCAATCAGCCCCAGCATTTT.

The V and J genes are TRBV1 and TRBJ2-7; no check of the table's D call, TRBD2, against the DNA was made. TRBV1 is recorded as a pseudogene. This CDR3 has 14 residues. As DNA, the CDR3 is TGCACCAGCAGCCAAGTCGGGGGGGCCTCCGAGCAGTACGTC. Encoded protein: CTSSQVGGASEQYV.

This clone was counted a few times. The chain couples TRBV4-1 to TRBJ1-5, with TRBD1 as a possible D gene (5 bases). Germline V gene lookup returns CDR1 MGHRA and CDR2 YSYEKL. The CDR3 consists of 14 residues. V lost 2 bases and J lost 4, with 9 bases in between. DNA of the CDR3: TGCGCCAGCAGCCAATTGGGGGGTAATCAGCCCCAGCATTTT. Translating gives CASSQLGGNQPQHF.